A selection of T cell receptor beta chains follows, all from one sample in a study of CD8 T cells in Susac syndrome. Each CDR3 protein gets one entry after TCRdb re-called the immunoSEQ multiplex PCR reads with MiXCR. The table includes some 200,000 distinct CDR3 sequences, nearly 95% detected once. Specimen: CD4+ T cells from PBMCs. The receptors come from a human donor with multiple sclerosis. CDR3s include the opening cysteine and the closing phenylalanine or tryptophan. A D gene is named only where the DNA matches it firmly. Size tells how often a clone was seen (once, few, many) or the class of an expanded clone, and some rows leave it out.

v_call	clone_size	j_call	d_call	cdr3_aa	cdr3_nt
TRBV30	once	TRBJ1-2	-	CAWSVGGDGYTF	TGTGCCTGGAGTGTAGGGGGGGATGGCTACACCTTC
TRBV6-4	-	TRBJ1-1	-	CASSEFRGTEAFF	TGTGCCAGCAGCGAATTCAGGGGCACTGAAGCTTTCTTT
TRBV5-1	-	TRBJ2-5	TRBD2	CASRTAGTSEETQYF	TGCGCCAGCCGCACGGCCGGGACTAGCGAGGAGACCCAGTACTTC
TRBV5-1	-	TRBJ2-5	-	CASREPGEETQYF	TGCGCCAGCAGGGAGCCGGGAGAGGAGACCCAGTACTTC
TRBV4-1	-	TRBJ2-5	TRBD1	CASSQDRGQGKETQYF	TGCGCCAGCAGCCAAGATCGGGGACAGGGAAAGGAGACCCAGTACTTC
TRBV30	-	TRBJ2-5	-	CAWGEGGETQYF	TGTGCCTGGGGGGAAGGAGGGGAGACCCAGTACTTC
TRBV20-1	once	TRBJ2-7	TRBD2	CSAEAGQKSSYEQYF	TGCAGTGCTGAAGCGGGGCAGAAGAGCTCCTACGAGCAGTACTTC
TRBV24-1	-	TRBJ2-1	TRBD2	CATSDRTSGRRDEQFF	TGTGCCACCAGTGACCGGACTAGCGGGAGGAGAGATGAGCAGTTCTTC
TRBV29-1	once	TRBJ2-5	-	CSVLRDGETQYF	TGCAGCGTGTTGAGGGATGGAGAGACCCAGTACTTC
TRBV7-9	-	TRBJ2-3	-	CASSGGGVYTDTQYF	TGTGCCAGCAGCGGAGGGGGGGTCTACACAGATACGCAGTATTTT